This TCR beta chain derives from a study of identical twins. With respect to this clonotype: What it binds is not known.

Every donor was a healthy Caucasian. Study results and limitations: Insertions were fewer in abundant cord blood beta clonotypes, whereas memory repertoires showed none of this pattern. The degree of excess twin sharing was weaker in beta out-of-frame sequences.

The CDR3 runs to 17 residues. Germline values: CDR1 SEHNR, CDR2 FQNEAQ (reference sequence). V gave up 4 bases and J gave up 9 bases; unmatched junction bases: 15. TCRdb analysed the 5' RACE reads with MiXCR anew, one entry per CDR3 protein. In the table there are around 490,000 distinct CDR3 sequences, roughly 15% of which are singletons. The same sample was also used in a study of yellow fever vaccine responses in identical twins.

V is TRBV7-9 and J is TRBJ2-1; 10 positions match TRBD2. This receptor was identified in a woman aged 18-35 years in good health. Sample: CD4+ T cells sorted from blood. CDR3 amino acids: CASSSEGVLAGVGEQFF. The DNA for the CDR3 is TGTGCCAGCAGCTCCGAGGGGGTGCTAGCGGGAGTGGGTGAGCAGTTCTTC.